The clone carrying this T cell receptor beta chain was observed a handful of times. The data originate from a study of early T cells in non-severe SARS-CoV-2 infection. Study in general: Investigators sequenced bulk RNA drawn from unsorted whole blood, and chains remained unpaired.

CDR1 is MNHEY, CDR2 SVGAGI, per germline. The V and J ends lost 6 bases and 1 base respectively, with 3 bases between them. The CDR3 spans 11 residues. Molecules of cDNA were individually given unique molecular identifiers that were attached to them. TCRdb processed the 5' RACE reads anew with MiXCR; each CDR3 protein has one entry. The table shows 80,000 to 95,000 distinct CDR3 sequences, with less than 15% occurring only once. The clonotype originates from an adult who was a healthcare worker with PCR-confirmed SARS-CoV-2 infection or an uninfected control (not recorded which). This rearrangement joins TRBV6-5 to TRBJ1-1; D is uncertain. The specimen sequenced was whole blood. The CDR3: CASSANTEAFF. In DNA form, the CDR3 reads TGTGCCAGCAGCGCGAACACTGAAGCTTTCTTT.